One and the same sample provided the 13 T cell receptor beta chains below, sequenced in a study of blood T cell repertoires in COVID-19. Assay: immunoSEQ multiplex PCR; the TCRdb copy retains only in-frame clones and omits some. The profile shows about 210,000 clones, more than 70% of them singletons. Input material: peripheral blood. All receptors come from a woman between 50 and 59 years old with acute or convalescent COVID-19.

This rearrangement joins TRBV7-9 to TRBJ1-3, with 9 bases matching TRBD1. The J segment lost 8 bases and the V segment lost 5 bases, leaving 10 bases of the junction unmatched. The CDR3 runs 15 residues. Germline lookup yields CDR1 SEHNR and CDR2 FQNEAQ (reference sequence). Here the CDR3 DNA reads TGTGCCAGCAGCCCAAATACAGGGGGCGCGGACACCATATATTTT. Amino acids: CASSPNTGGADTIYF.

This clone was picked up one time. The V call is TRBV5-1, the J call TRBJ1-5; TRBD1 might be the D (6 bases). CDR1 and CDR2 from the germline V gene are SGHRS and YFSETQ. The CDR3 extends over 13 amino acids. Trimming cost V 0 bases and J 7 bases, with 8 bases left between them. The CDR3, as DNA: TGCGCCAGCAGCTTGGCCAGGGGCCAGCCCCAGCATTTT. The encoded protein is CASSLARGQPQHF.

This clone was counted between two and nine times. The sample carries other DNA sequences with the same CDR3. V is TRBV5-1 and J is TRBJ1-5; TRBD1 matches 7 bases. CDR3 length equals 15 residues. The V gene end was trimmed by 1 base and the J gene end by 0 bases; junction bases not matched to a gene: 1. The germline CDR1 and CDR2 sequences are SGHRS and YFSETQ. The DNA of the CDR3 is TGCGCCAGCAGCTTGACAGGGGATAGCAATCAGCCCCAGCATTTT. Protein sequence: CASSLTGDSNQPQHF. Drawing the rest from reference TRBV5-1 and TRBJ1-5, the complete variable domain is KAGVTQTPRYLIKTRGQQVTLSCSPISGHRSVSWYQQTPGQGLQFLFEYFSETQRNKGNFPGRFSGRQFSNSRSEMNVSTLELGDSALYLCASSLTGDSNQPQHFGDGTRLSIL.

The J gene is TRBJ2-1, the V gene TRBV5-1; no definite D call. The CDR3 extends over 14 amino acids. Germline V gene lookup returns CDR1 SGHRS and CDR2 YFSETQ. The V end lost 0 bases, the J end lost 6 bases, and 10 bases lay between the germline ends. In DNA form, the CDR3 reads TGCGCCAGCAGCTTGGCTCTAGTCTCCAATGAGCAGTTCTTC. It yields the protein CASSLALVSNEQFF. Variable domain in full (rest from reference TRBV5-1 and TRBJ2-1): KAGVTQTPRYLIKTRGQQVTLSCSPISGHRSVSWYQQTPGQGLQFLFEYFSETQRNKGNFPGRFSGRQFSNSRSEMNVSTLELGDSALYLCASSLALVSNEQFFGPGTRLTVL.

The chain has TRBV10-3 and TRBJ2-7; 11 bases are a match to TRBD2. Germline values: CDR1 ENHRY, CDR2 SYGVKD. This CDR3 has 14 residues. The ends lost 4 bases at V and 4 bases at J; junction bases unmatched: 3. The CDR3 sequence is CAISVTSGNYEQYF. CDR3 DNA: TGTGCCATCAGTGTGACTAGCGGGAATTACGAGCAGTACTTC.

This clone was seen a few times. CDR3 coding DNA: TGTGCCACCAGTGATTTTTTTAGGACAGGCACAGATACGCAGTATTTT. Translation: CATSDFFRTGTDTQYF. This sequence joins TRBV24-1 and TRBJ2-3; maybe TRBD1 (6 bases). The CDR3 extends over 16 amino acids. V was shortened by 1 base and J by 1 base, with 11 bases between the two germline ends. Germline V gene lookup returns CDR1 KGHDR and CDR2 SFDVKD.

CDR3: CASSVFRGGDEAFF. CDR3 coding DNA: TGCGCCAGCAGTGTGTTCCGGGGTGGGGATGAAGCTTTCTTT. The gene calls are TRBV10-1 and TRBJ1-1, with unresolved D. This CDR3 has 14 residues. The germline V and J ends were trimmed by 4 bases and 7 bases, with 16 bases remaining between them. CDR1 and CDR2 from the germline V gene are WNHNN and SYGVQD (reference sequence).

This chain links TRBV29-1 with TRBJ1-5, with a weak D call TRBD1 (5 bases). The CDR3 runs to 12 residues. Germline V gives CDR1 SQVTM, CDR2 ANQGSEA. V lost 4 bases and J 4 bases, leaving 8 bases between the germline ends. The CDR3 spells CSVGQTNQPQHF. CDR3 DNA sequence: TGCAGCGTTGGACAGACAAATCAGCCCCAGCATTTT.

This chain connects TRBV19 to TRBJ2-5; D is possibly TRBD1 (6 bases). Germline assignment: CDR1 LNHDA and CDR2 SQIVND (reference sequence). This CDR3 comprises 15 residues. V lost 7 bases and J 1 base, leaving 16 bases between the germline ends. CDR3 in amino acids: CASTLTGHIQETQYF. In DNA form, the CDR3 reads TGTGCCAGTACCCTGACGGGACACATCCAAGAGACCCAGTACTTC.

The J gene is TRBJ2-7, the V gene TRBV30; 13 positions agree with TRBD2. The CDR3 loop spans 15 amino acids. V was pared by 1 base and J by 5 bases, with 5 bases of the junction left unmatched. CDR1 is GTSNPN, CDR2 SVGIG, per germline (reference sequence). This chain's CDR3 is CAWSARTSGRHEQYF. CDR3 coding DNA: TGTGCCTGGAGTGCTCGGACTAGCGGGAGACACGAGCAGTACTTC.

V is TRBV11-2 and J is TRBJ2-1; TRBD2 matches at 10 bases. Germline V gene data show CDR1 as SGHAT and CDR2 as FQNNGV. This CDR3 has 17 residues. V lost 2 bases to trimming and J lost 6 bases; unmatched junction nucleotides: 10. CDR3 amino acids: CASSLPGLSGRTNEQFF. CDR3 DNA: TGTGCCAGCAGCTTACCGGGACTTAGCGGGAGGACCAATGAGCAGTTCTTC. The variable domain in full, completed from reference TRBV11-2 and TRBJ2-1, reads EAGVAQSPRYKIIEKRQSVAFWCNPISGHATLYWYQQILGQGPKLLIQFQNNGVVDDSQLPKDRFSAERLKGVDSTLKIQPAKLEDSAVYLCASSLPGLSGRTNEQFFGPGTRLTVL.

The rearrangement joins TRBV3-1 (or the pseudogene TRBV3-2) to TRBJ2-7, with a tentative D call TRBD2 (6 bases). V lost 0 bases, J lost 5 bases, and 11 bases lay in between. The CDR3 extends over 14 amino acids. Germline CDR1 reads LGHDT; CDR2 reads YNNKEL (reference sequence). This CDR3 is CASSQEVGGNEQYF. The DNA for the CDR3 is TGTGCCAGCAGCCAAGAGGTGGGGGGAAACGAGCAGTACTTC.

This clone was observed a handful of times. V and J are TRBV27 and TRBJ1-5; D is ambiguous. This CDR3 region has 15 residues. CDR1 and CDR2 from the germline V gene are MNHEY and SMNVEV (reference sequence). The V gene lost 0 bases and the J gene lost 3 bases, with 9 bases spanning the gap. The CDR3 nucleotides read TGTGCCAGCAGTTTATCGTTAACTTCCAATCAGCCCCAGCATTTT. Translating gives CASSLSLTSNQPQHF.